The next 31 T cell receptor beta chains were all read from a single sample in a study of a mutant IDH1 vaccine in newly diagnosed glioma. Time point meaning: week 35, safety follow-up. The study gave 300 ug of mutant IDH1 20-mer peptide per vaccine dose, with topical imiquimod. Measured with immunoSEQ multiplex PCR; TCRdb has only the in-frame clones, and not every one. This table holds around 30,000 clones, 80% found once. The antigens for these receptors are not known. The sample was PBMCs, taken from a glioma patient whose treatment included an IDH1 peptide vaccine. The receptor set was obtained from a man aged 35 to 55 with glioma. Some clones in this sample may be carry-over from other donors' samples.

The chain has TRBV29-1 and TRBJ2-7; 7 nucleotides agree with TRBD1. This CDR3 contains 13 residues. V was pared by 1 base and J by 1 base, with 1 base of the junction left unmatched. CDR1 and CDR2 from the germline V gene are SQVTM and ANQGSEA. CDR3 residues: CSVEVTGSYEQYF. CDR3 coding DNA: TGCAGCGTTGAAGTGACAGGGTCCTACGAGCAGTACTTC.

The V call is TRBV5-4, the J call TRBJ1-1, with 7 nucleotides matching TRBD1. V dropped 4 bases and J dropped 6; count of bases not matched to a gene: 6. The CDR3 consists of 13 residues. Germline V lookup: CDR1 SGHNT, CDR2 YYREEE (reference sequence). CDR3 loop: CASSPTGAAEAFF. The CDR3 nucleotides are TGTGCCAGCAGCCCAACAGGGGCGGCTGAAGCTTTCTTT.

The V and J genes are TRBV9 and TRBJ2-7, with D possibly matching TRBD1 (5 bases). The ends were cut back, 2 bases at V and 4 bases at J, with 16 bases in the middle. CDR1 SGDLS and CDR2 YYNGEE come from the germline V gene. The CDR3 is made up of 15 amino acids. CDR3 region: CASSVSGYGLYEQYF. CDR3 in DNA: TGTGCCAGCAGCGTCTCAGGGTATGGTCTTTACGAGCAGTACTTC.

V and J are TRBV4-3 and TRBJ2-7; D call uncertain. CDR3 length: 14 residues. Germline CDR1 is LGHNA and CDR2 is YSLEER. V lost 0 bases and J 4 bases, leaving 10 bases between the germline ends. CDR3 protein: CASSQDISPYEQYF. The CDR3 DNA sequence: TGCGCCAGCAGCCAAGATATAAGTCCTTACGAGCAGTACTTC.

The V and J genes are TRBV14 and TRBJ2-1, with D tentatively TRBD1 (6 bases). The CDR3 contains 16 residues. The germline V and J ends were trimmed by 3 bases and 2 bases, with 14 bases remaining between them. Per the germline V gene, CDR1 is SGHDN and CDR2 is FVKESK. CDR3 sequence reads: CASSHRWTVTYNEQFF. As DNA, the CDR3 is TGTGCCAGCAGCCACAGATGGACAGTCACCTACAATGAGCAGTTCTTC.

J is TRBJ2-3 and V is TRBV9; 10 nucleotides line up with TRBD2. V lost 0 bases to trimming and J lost 5 bases; unmatched junction nucleotides: 12. The CDR3 consists of 18 residues. Per germline, CDR1 SGDLS and CDR2 YYNGEE. CDR3 loop: CASSVGAVAGGVLDTQYF. In nucleotides, the CDR3 is TGTGCCAGCAGCGTAGGTGCTGTAGCGGGGGGCGTGTTAGATACGCAGTATTTT.

The CDR3 reads CASSVGEGDLYTF. CDR3 DNA: TGTGCCAGCAGCGTAGGAGAGGGAGATCTTTACACCTTC. The chain is built from TRBV9 and TRBJ1-2; no clear D. CDR3 length equals 13 residues. Germline loops: CDR1 SGDLS, CDR2 YYNGEE. Trimming removed 0 bases at V and 11 bases at J, with 14 bases between. Filled out from reference TRBV9 and TRBJ1-2, the complete variable domain reads DSGVTQTPKHLITATGQRVTLRCSPRSGDLSVYWYQQSLDQGLQFLIQYYNGEERAKGNILERFSAQQFPDLHSELNLSSLELGDSALYFCASSVGEGDLYTFGSGTRLTVV.

This sequence joins TRBV18 and TRBJ2-6, with 9 positions matching TRBD1. The CDR3 has 16 residues. Per the germline V gene, CDR1 is KGHSH and CDR2 is LQKENI. After removal of 5 bases from V and 0 bases from J, the junction contained 2 bases not matched to a gene. CDR3 amino acids: CASSGTGFSGANVLTF. CDR3 nucleotides: TGTGCCAGCTCAGGGACAGGGTTCTCTGGGGCCAACGTCCTGACTTTC.

The J gene is TRBJ1-5, the V gene TRBV11-2; D gene uncertain. Germline assignment: CDR1 SGHAT and CDR2 FQNNGV. Trimming shortened V by 4 bases and J by 4 bases, and 8 bases separated the two germline ends. The CDR3 runs to 13 residues. In nucleotides, the CDR3 is TGTGCCAGCAGCTACAGTTGGAATCAGCCCCAGCATTTT. Its translation is CASSYSWNQPQHF.

The genes are TRBV27 and TRBJ2-7; TRBD2 agrees at 9 bases. With 3 bases clipped from V and 3 bases from J, the junction kept 3 bases outside the gene matches. The germline V gene encodes CDR1 MNHEY and CDR2 SMNVEV (reference sequence). CDR3 size: 14 residues. CDR3 nucleotides: TGTGCCAGCAGTTTTAGTAGCGGGGGCTACGAGCAGTACTTC. Protein product: CASSFSSGGYEQYF.

V usage is TRBV28 and J usage is TRBJ1-2; D is unresolved. This CDR3 comprises 14 residues. Trimming took off 5 bases at V and 4 bases at J, with 14 bases between the two ends. Germline loops: CDR1 MDHEN, CDR2 SYDVKM. The CDR3 is CASSLKGGGYGYTF. CDR3 DNA: TGTGCCAGCAGTCTAAAGGGTGGTGGCTATGGCTACACCTTC.

The chain has TRBV7-9 and TRBJ1-2, with a weak D call TRBD1 (5 bases). CDR3 length: 15 amino acids. Germline V lookup: CDR1 SEHNR, CDR2 FQNEAQ (reference sequence). V gave up 5 bases and J gave up 4 bases, with 17 bases separating them. The CDR3 loop is CASSPRRQGGYGYTF. The CDR3 nucleotides are TGTGCCAGCAGCCCCCGTCGTCAGGGCGGCTATGGCTACACCTTC. Filled out from reference TRBV7-9 and TRBJ1-2, the complete variable domain reads DTGVSQNPRHKITKRGQNVTFRCDPISEHNRLYWYRQTLGQGPEFLTYFQNEAQLEKSRLLSDRFSAERPKGSFSTLEIQRTEQGDSAMYLCASSPRRQGGYGYTFGSGTRLTVV.

The table lists this clone with a few counts. This sequence joins TRBV6-1 and TRBJ1-1, with 8 nucleotides matching TRBD1. J lost 6 bases, V lost 6 bases, and 12 bases had no gene match. CDR3 length: 15 residues. Germline V gene data show CDR1 as MNHNS and CDR2 as SASEGT. This CDR3 is CASSFLDREVSEAFF. In nucleotides, the CDR3 is TGTGCCAGCAGCTTCTTGGACAGGGAGGTTTCTGAAGCTTTCTTT.

The V gene is TRBV13, the J gene TRBJ2-3; D is possibly TRBD2 (6 bases). Germline V gene data show CDR1 as PRHDT and CDR2 as FYEKMQ (reference sequence). The CDR3 runs 17 residues. Trimming pared 7 bases from V and 2 bases from J, leaving 22 bases between. The CDR3 loop reads CASTSHGTPTDTDTQYF. As DNA, the CDR3 is TGTGCCAGCACCTCCCACGGGACTCCCACCGACACAGATACGCAGTATTTT.

This rearrangement joins TRBV6-1 to TRBJ2-1; D ambiguous. V dropped 4 bases and J dropped 12 bases, with 13 bases sitting between them. The CDR3 is 12 amino acids. The germline gives CDR1 MNHNS, CDR2 SASEGT. The CDR3 loop is CASSARTETQFF. The DNA of the CDR3 is TGTGCCAGCAGTGCCCGGACGGAGACGCAGTTCTTC.

The chain joins TRBV4-1 to TRBJ1-5, with no clear D. Per germline, CDR1 MGHRA and CDR2 YSYEKL. Trimming pared 1 base from V and 4 bases from J, leaving 8 bases between. This CDR3 has 14 amino acids. As DNA, the CDR3 is TGCGCCAGCAGCCAAGCCCAAGGGAATCAGCCCCAGCATTTT. It encodes CASSQAQGNQPQHF.

V and J are TRBV6-6 and TRBJ1-1, with a possible D match to TRBD1 (5 bases). Germline values: CDR1 MNHNY, CDR2 SVGAGI (reference sequence). The V end lost 5 bases, the J end lost 6 bases, and 16 bases lay between the germline ends. This CDR3 spans 14 amino acids. The CDR3 spells CASSTPRRDAEAFF. DNA of the CDR3: TGTGCCAGCAGTACCCCGCGGCGGGACGCTGAAGCTTTCTTT.

This clone has just a few counts. The chain uses TRBV9 and TRBJ2-1, with a tentative D call TRBD2 (7 bases). Trimming shortened V by 4 bases and J by 8 bases, and 16 bases separated the two germline ends. CDR3 size: 14 residues. Germline V gene data show CDR1 as SGDLS and CDR2 as YYNGEE. The CDR3 bases are TGTGCCAGCAGCCCCTGGGGGGGGGCTTATGAGCAGTTCTTC. This encodes CASSPWGGAYEQFF.

This clone was seen once. The V gene is TRBV6-5, the J gene TRBJ1-4; the D gene is possibly TRBD1 (5 bases). Trimming shortened V by 7 bases and J by 7 bases, and 16 bases separated the two germline ends. Per the germline V gene, CDR1 is MNHEY and CDR2 is SVGAGI. The CDR3 is made up of 14 amino acids. DNA of the CDR3: TGTGCCAGCAACGACAGCCCGCGGGGTGAAAAACTGTTTTTT. Its protein is CASNDSPRGEKLFF.

This clone was counted only a few times. The chain combines TRBV7-8 with TRBJ2-7, with 9 bases matching TRBD2. Trimming cost V 2 bases and J 2 bases; bases outside gene matches: 4. Germline lookup yields CDR1 SGHVS and CDR2 FQNEAQ. CDR3 length: 15 residues. CDR3 nucleotides: TGTGCCAGCAGCTTATTGACTAGCGGCCCCTACGAGCAGTACTTC. Its protein product is CASSLLTSGPYEQYF.

V usage is TRBV5-1 and J usage is TRBJ1-1; TRBD1 might be the D (5 bases). Trimming removed 0 bases from V and 5 bases from J, with 14 bases in between. Germline lookup yields CDR1 SGHRS and CDR2 YFSETQ. The CDR3 sequence is 15 residues long. Written as DNA, the CDR3 is TGCGCCAGCAGCTTGGAAGCGGCGGGGGATACTGAAGCTTTCTTT. Translated: CASSLEAAGDTEAFF.

This clone was detected a few times. This chain joins TRBV4-2 and TRBJ1-1; TRBD1 aligns across 8 bases. Per the germline V gene, CDR1 is LGHNA and CDR2 is YNFKEQ. Losses at the gene ends were 3 bases for V and 5 bases for J; bases not matched to a gene: 5. The CDR3 spans 14 residues. The CDR3, as DNA: TGTGCCAGCAGCCATGGACAGGGAGTTACTGAAGCTTTCTTT. It encodes CASSHGQGVTEAFF.

The rearrangement uses TRBV6-1 and TRBJ1-2; TRBD1 matches 11 bases. Germline loops: CDR1 MNHNS, CDR2 SASEGT. The CDR3 is 14 amino acids. The junction had 5 bases not matched to a gene; V was cut back by 3 bases and J by 8 bases. The CDR3 region is CASSDGQGARGYTF. For the CDR3, the DNA is TGTGCCAGCAGTGACGGACAGGGGGCAAGGGGCTACACCTTC.

The chain employs TRBV10-3 and TRBJ2-5, with 7 bases matching TRBD1. The length of the CDR3 is 15 residues. The V and J ends lost 10 bases and 2 bases, in that order; junction bases with no gene match: 13. Germline V gene sequence: CDR1 ENHRY, CDR2 SYGVKD. The CDR3 loop reads CASKGRDSQQETQYF. CDR3 nucleotide sequence: TGTGCCAGCAAAGGCCGGGACAGCCAACAAGAGACCCAGTACTTC.

V and J are TRBV5-6 and TRBJ2-5, with D possibly being TRBD2 (6 bases). The V end was cut by 0 bases, the J end by 9 bases, with 15 bases between. In germline, CDR1 is SGHDT, CDR2 YYEEEE. There are 14 residues in the CDR3. CDR3 DNA: TGTGCCAGCAGCTTGGGGGGGGACTTTTGGGCCCAGTACTTC. Its translation is CASSLGGDFWAQYF.

V and J are TRBV5-4 and TRBJ2-7; TRBD2 matches 14 bases. This CDR3 is 16 amino acids long. Germline CDR1 reads SGHNT; CDR2 reads YYREEE (reference sequence). The trim removed 2 bases at V and 3 bases at J, leaving 4 bases unmatched. In DNA form, the CDR3 reads TGTGCCAGCAGCTTTGGGACTAGCGGGGGCCTCTACGAGCAGTACTTC. This sequence encodes CASSFGTSGGLYEQYF.

V and J are TRBV19 and TRBJ1-2; D is undetermined. CDR1 and CDR2 from the germline V gene are LNHDA and SQIVND (reference sequence). CDR3 length equals 14 residues. V lost 10 bases and J 4 bases, leaving 19 bases between the germline ends. The CDR3 loop reads CATYLRTESYGYTF. DNA of the CDR3: TGTGCCACCTATTTACGTACAGAAAGCTATGGCTACACCTTC. The full variable domain, with the rest looked up from reference TRBV19 and TRBJ1-2, is DGGITQSPKYLFRKEGQNVTLSCEQNLNHDAMYWYRQDPGQGLRLIYYSQIVNDFQKGDIAEGYSVSREKKESFPLTVTSAQKNPTAFYLCATYLRTESYGYTFGSGTRLTVV.

V is TRBV4-2 and J is TRBJ2-5; 9 bases fit TRBD2. This CDR3 comprises 17 residues. Germline assignment: CDR1 LGHNA and CDR2 YNFKEQ. V shed 1 base, J shed 5 bases, and the junction held 11 bases outside the gene matches. The CDR3 nucleotides are TGTGCCAGCAGCCAAGGGGGACAGCGGGGGGCCGGGGAGACCCAGTACTTC. It translates to CASSQGGQRGAGETQYF.

The V call is TRBV5-1, the J call TRBJ2-5; unclear D gene. Germline lookup yields CDR1 SGHRS and CDR2 YFSETQ. The CDR3 runs 15 residues. With 4 bases removed from V and 0 bases from J, the gap between germline ends came to 13 bases. In nucleotides, the CDR3 is TGCGCCAGCAGCCCGCTGGGTCGGTACCAAGAGACCCAGTACTTC. Protein sequence: CASSPLGRYQETQYF.

V usage is TRBV19 and J usage is TRBJ1-2; a possible D gene is TRBD1 (5 bases). V gave up 5 bases and J gave up 4 bases, with 14 bases separating them. This CDR3 has 14 amino acids. CDR1 is LNHDA and CDR2 is SQIVND in the germline V gene (reference sequence). The CDR3 reads CASSSLQAGYGYTF. CDR3 nucleotides: TGTGCCAGTAGTTCTCTACAGGCCGGCTATGGCTACACCTTC.

This clone was seen a single time. The rearrangement joins TRBV11-2 to TRBJ2-3, with 7 nucleotides matching TRBD2. The CDR3 covers 18 residues. J lost 4 bases, V lost 0 bases, and 13 bases had no gene match. Germline V gene sequence: CDR1 SGHAT, CDR2 FQNNGV. The CDR3 sequence: CASSLDQFRGDTPDTQYF. DNA for the CDR3: TGTGCCAGCAGCTTAGATCAATTCCGGGGGGATACACCAGATACGCAGTATTTT. The complete variable domain, with remaining parts taken from reference TRBV11-2 and TRBJ2-3, reads EAGVAQSPRYKIIEKRQSVAFWCNPISGHATLYWYQQILGQGPKLLIQFQNNGVVDDSQLPKDRFSAERLKGVDSTLKIQPAKLEDSAVYLCASSLDQFRGDTPDTQYFGPGTRLTVL.